This T cell receptor beta chain emerged from a study of blood T cell repertoires in COVID-19. Individuals aged about 18 to 95 years were recruited from about two dozen US areas. The protocol was immunoSEQ multiplex PCR, while the TCRdb copy is restricted to in-frame clones and leaves out a portion. Of a few hundred thousand clones listed, about nine tenths are singletons. The material sequenced was PBMCs or T cells enriched from blood (not recorded which). This TCR was recovered from a woman between 45 and 65 years old who had recovered from COVID-19.

The CDR3 DNA reads as TGTGCCAGTAAAAGACAGGGCGAAACTAATGAAAAACTGTTTTTT. Translated, it gives CASKRQGETNEKLFF. V gene TRBV19 combines with J gene TRBJ1-4; 7 positions match TRBD1. The CDR3 has 15 amino acids. Losses at the gene ends were 7 bases for V and 1 base for J; bases not matched to a gene: 6. Germline CDR1 reads LNHDA; CDR2 reads SQIVND (reference sequence).